The T cell receptor (beta chain) described here comes from a study of T cell responses to AZD1222 COVID-19 vaccine. Trimming removed 0 bases at V and 7 bases at J, with 13 bases between. Germline V gene lookup returns CDR1 SGHKS and CDR2 YYEKEE (reference sequence). This CDR3 has 15 amino acids. The assay was immunoSEQ multiplex PCR, and TCRdb's table has in-frame clones only and misses some. The sample consists of about 130,000 clones, more than 85% of them appearing once. This clone has only one observation. The sequence derives from an adult in good health. Sequenced material: peripheral blood, taken on day 0 of AZD1222 vaccination. The gene calls are TRBV5-5 and TRBJ2-2; D is ambiguous. CDR3 amino acids: CASSLDVGVSGELFF. The DNA for the CDR3 is TGTGCCAGCAGCTTGGATGTTGGAGTGAGCGGGGAGCTGTTTTTT. The variable domain in full, completed from reference TRBV5-5 and TRBJ2-2, reads DAGVTQSPTHLIKTRGQQVTLRCSPISGHKSVSWYQQVLGQGPQFIFQYYEKEERGRGNFPDRFSARQFPNYSSELNVNALLLGDSALYLCASSLDVGVSGELFFGEGSRLTVL.